A single sample is the source of the 25 T cell receptor beta chains below, sequenced in a study of T cell responses to AZD1222 COVID-19 vaccine. Using immunoSEQ multiplex PCR, the repertoire was profiled, and TCRdb retains in-frame clones only, with some absent. The sample lists fewer than 200,000 clones; over 80% were seen once. Specimen: peripheral blood, collected 28 days after the second dose of the MenACWY control vaccine. These receptors were taken from an adult who received the MenACWY meningococcal vaccine as a control.

This chain joins TRBV10-3 and TRBJ2-7; 9 bases line up with TRBD1. This CDR3 has 14 amino acids. The ends lost 4 bases at V and 3 bases at J; junction bases unmatched: 4. Germline V lookup: CDR1 ENHRY, CDR2 SYGVKD. The CDR3 is CAISVDRGGYEQYF. CDR3 nucleotide sequence: TGTGCCATCAGTGTGGACAGGGGTGGCTACGAGCAGTACTTC.

The chain employs TRBV27 and TRBJ2-7; D may match TRBD1 or TRBD2 (6 bases each). The CDR3 is 15 residues long. Trimming cost V 0 bases and J 0 bases, with 9 bases left between them. The germline gives CDR1 MNHEY, CDR2 SMNVEV (reference sequence). CDR3 sequence: CASSLSGGRSYEQYF. DNA of the CDR3: TGTGCCAGCAGTTTATCAGGGGGGCGCTCCTACGAGCAGTACTTC.

The rearrangement joins TRBV6-6 to TRBJ2-3, with 9 bases matching TRBD2. The germline V gene has CDR1 MNHNY and CDR2 SVGAGI (reference sequence). The V segment lost 5 bases and the J segment 3 bases; nucleotides outside the gene matches: 9. This CDR3 spans 16 amino acids. The CDR3 DNA reads as TGTGCCAGCAGTCGTGTAGCGGGAGTACGGACAGATACGCAGTATTTT. Its translation: CASSRVAGVRTDTQYF.

The chain carries TRBV5-1 and TRBJ1-2, with 11 bases fitting TRBD1. CDR3 length equals 16 residues. Germline trimming cut 4 bases from V and 6 bases from J; bases unmatched to any gene: 11. Germline CDR1 is SGHRS and CDR2 is YFSETQ. The CDR3 DNA is TGCGCCAGCAGCCCTGCCCCGGGACAGGGGGGAGATGGCTACACCTTC. The encoded protein is CASSPAPGQGGDGYTF.

The CDR3 spells CASWGSTEAFF. In DNA, the CDR3 is TGTGCCAGCTGGGGGAGCACTGAAGCTTTCTTT. The V and J genes are TRBV28 and TRBJ1-1; D perhaps matches TRBD1 (5 bases). V was cut by 8 bases and J by 4 bases, with 8 bases left in between. This CDR3 contains 11 residues. Germline CDR1 MDHEN, CDR2 SYDVKM.

This chain uses TRBV27 with TRBJ2-2; 7 bases match TRBD2. The germline V gene encodes CDR1 MNHEY and CDR2 SMNVEV (reference sequence). With 5 bases clipped from V and 3 bases from J, the junction kept 9 bases outside the gene matches. This CDR3 is built from 16 residues. The CDR3 DNA follows: TGTGCCAGCAGTCATGGAGGGAGGGCCGACACCGGGGAGCTGTTTTTT. It specifies CASSHGGRADTGELFF.

This chain links TRBV3-1 (or the pseudogene TRBV3-2) with TRBJ2-5; TRBD2 matches 7 bases. This CDR3 region has 14 residues. Germline V CDR1 and CDR2: LGHDT, YNNKEL (reference sequence). Germline trimming cut 8 bases from V and 2 bases from J; bases unmatched to any gene: 8. The CDR3 DNA reads TGTGCCAGCGGCTATACTAGCGCTCAAGAGACCCAGTACTTC. Translated, it gives CASGYTSAQETQYF.

The chain recombines TRBV9 with TRBJ1-4; possibly TRBD1 for D (5 bases). CDR1 is SGDLS, CDR2 YYNGEE, per germline. The V gene lost 2 bases and the J gene lost 3 bases, with 14 bases spanning the gap. This CDR3 comprises 16 residues. The DNA of the CDR3 is TGTGCCAGCAGCGTCCAGGGAAGTATAGCTAATGAAAAACTGTTTTTT. This codes for CASSVQGSIANEKLFF.

The rearrangement links TRBV3-1 (or the pseudogene TRBV3-2) to TRBJ1-2, with TRBD1 as a possible D gene (6 bases). The V and J ends lost 0 bases and 8 bases respectively, with 19 bases between them. Germline CDR1 and CDR2: LGHDT and YNNKEL (reference sequence). The length of the CDR3 is 16 residues. In nucleotides, the CDR3 is TGTGCCAGCAGCCAAGACTTAGGGGGACCAAGAGGGGGCTACACCTTC. It codes for CASSQDLGGPRGGYTF.

Written as DNA, the CDR3 is TGTGCCAGCAGTTTCTCCGGGCAGGACTTCTACGAGCAGTACTTC. This codes for CASSFSGQDFYEQYF. J is TRBJ2-7 and V is TRBV28, with TRBD2 as a possible D gene (5 bases). The CDR3 extends over 15 amino acids. V lost 3 bases and J lost 3, with 15 bases in between. Looked up from germline, CDR1 is MDHEN and CDR2 is SYDVKM.

V gene TRBV9 combines with J gene TRBJ1-2; D call uncertain. CDR3 length: 11 residues. CDR1 and CDR2 from the germline V gene are SGDLS and YYNGEE. The ends were cut back, 4 bases at V and 5 bases at J, with 6 bases in the middle. The CDR3 protein is CASSRPYGYTF. CDR3 sequence (DNA): TGTGCCAGCAGCCGACCATATGGCTACACCTTC.

The chain is built from TRBV20-1 and TRBJ2-3; a weak D match, TRBD2 (5 bases). The CDR3 extends over 11 amino acids. Between the trimmed V and J ends, which lost 6 bases and 7 bases, there was a span of 11 bases. Germline V gene lookup returns CDR1 DFQATT and CDR2 SNEGSKA (reference sequence). The CDR3, as DNA: TGCAGTGCGAACACCGGGAATACGCAGTATTTT. Protein sequence: CSANTGNTQYF.

The gene calls are TRBV7-8 and TRBJ2-3; 9 positions agree with TRBD1. V lost 3 bases, J lost 4 bases, and 20 bases stayed unmatched. The CDR3 has 20 amino acids. Germline values: CDR1 SGHVS, CDR2 FQNEAQ. CDR3 DNA: TGTGCCAGCAGCTTCCTGGGACAGGGTGGCGGTTATCTAGTCGCAGATACGCAGTATTTT. This gives the protein CASSFLGQGGGYLVADTQYF. The variable domain in full, completed from reference TRBV7-8 and TRBJ2-3, reads GAGVSQSPRYKVAKRGQDVALRCDPISGHVSLFWYQQALGQGPEFLTYFQNEAQLDKSGLPSDRFFAERPEGSVSTLKIQRTQQEDSAVYLCASSFLGQGGGYLVADTQYFGPGTRLTVL.

This chain joins TRBV30 and TRBJ2-5, with 11 nucleotides matching TRBD1. In germline, CDR1 is GTSNPN, CDR2 SVGIG (reference sequence). Trimming cost V 2 bases and J 9 bases; bases outside gene matches: 8. This CDR3 region has 14 residues. The CDR3 region is CAWSLAGTGGAQYF. The CDR3 DNA sequence: TGTGCCTGGAGTCTCGCCGGGACAGGGGGGGCCCAGTACTTC.

The chain recombines TRBV7-2 with TRBJ2-7, with 11 bases identical to TRBD2. This CDR3 has 16 amino acids. Germline CDR1 and CDR2: SGHTA and FQGNSA. The V segment lost 2 bases and the J segment 4 bases; nucleotides outside the gene matches: 7. CDR3 protein: CASSLRASGRLYEQYF. CDR3 nucleotides: TGTGCCAGCAGCTTAAGAGCTAGCGGGAGGTTATACGAGCAGTACTTC.

This chain joins TRBV2 and TRBJ2-7, with a tentative D call TRBD2 (6 bases). There are 15 residues in the CDR3. In germline, CDR1 is SNHLY, CDR2 FYNNEI. V was trimmed by 7 bases and J by 0 bases, leaving 16 bases between them. In DNA, the CDR3 is TGTGCCAGCAAAGTCGGGGGAGGAAGCTCCTACGAGCAGTACTTC. Translated: CASKVGGGSSYEQYF.

The sample holds one count of this clone. This chain uses TRBV19 with TRBJ1-2; the D gene is possibly TRBD1 (6 bases). The V end was cut by 1 base, the J end by 6 bases, with 9 bases between. CDR3 length equals 13 residues. Germline lookup yields CDR1 LNHDA and CDR2 SQIVND (reference sequence). Written as DNA, the CDR3 is TGTGCCAGTAGTATAGTCAACAGGGATGGCTACACCTTC. Its protein product is CASSIVNRDGYTF.

This clone is a singleton in its sample. V and J are TRBV5-1 and TRBJ1-6, with TRBD1 matching over 9 bases. Germline CDR1 SGHRS, CDR2 YFSETQ. V shed 3 bases, J shed 17 bases, and the junction held 9 bases outside the gene matches. The CDR3 is made up of 13 amino acids. The CDR3 nucleotides read TGCGCCAGCAGCTCCCCCGGGACAGGGACCGTCCACTTT. As protein: CASSSPGTGTVHF.

The J gene is TRBJ2-2, the V gene TRBV6-5; D is uncertain. Germline assignment: CDR1 MNHEY and CDR2 SVGAGI. The CDR3 extends over 13 amino acids. Trimming pared 10 bases from V and 5 bases from J, leaving 14 bases between. The CDR3 here is CATRQVGTGELFF. DNA of the CDR3: TGTGCCACCCGGCAGGTCGGGACCGGGGAGCTGTTTTTT.

The chain recombines TRBV18 with TRBJ2-6; D perhaps matches TRBD1 (5 bases). The CDR3 length is 19 residues. Germline V lookup: CDR1 KGHSH, CDR2 LQKENI. V dropped 3 bases and J dropped 0 bases, with 18 bases sitting between them. The CDR3: CASSPAQATLPSGANVLTF. The CDR3 coding sequence is TGTGCCAGCTCACCCGCACAGGCCACCTTACCCTCTGGGGCCAACGTCCTGACTTTC.

Only one count was recorded for this clone. This chain joins TRBV6-4 and TRBJ2-3; no reliable D call. The V gene's germline CDR1 is MRHNA and CDR2 SNTAGT. V dropped 0 bases and J dropped 2 bases, with 6 bases sitting between them. This CDR3 is built from 14 residues. The CDR3 bases are TGTGCCAGCAGTGACTCGGACGCCACAGATACGCAGTATTTT. This translates into CASSDSDATDTQYF.

The V gene is TRBV7-2, the J gene TRBJ1-3; the D gene is possibly TRBD1 (5 bases). The V end lost 7 bases, the J end lost 2 bases, and 18 bases lay between the germline ends. This CDR3 spans 16 amino acids. CDR1 SGHTA and CDR2 FQGNSA come from the germline V gene. Here the CDR3 DNA reads TGTGCCAGCACCATGGGGCAGGGAGTGACTGGAAACACCATATATTTT. Residues: CASTMGQGVTGNTIYF.

This clone was recorded only once. The chain links TRBV28 to TRBJ2-5, with 9 bases that match TRBD1. The CDR3 loop spans 15 amino acids. Trimming at V came to 5 bases and at J to 4 bases, leaving 8 bases not matched to a gene. CDR1 is MDHEN and CDR2 is SYDVKM in the germline V gene. The CDR3 nucleotides read TGTGCCAGCAGTCTCCGGGACAGGGTTTCAGAGACCCAGTACTTC. It translates to CASSLRDRVSETQYF.

This chain connects TRBV7-3 to TRBJ2-5; 8 nucleotides line up with TRBD1. This CDR3 is built from 14 residues. Germline V lookup: CDR1 SGHTA, CDR2 FQGTGA. V trimming: 3 bases; J trimming: 10 bases; junction bases outside the gene matches: 10. This chain's CDR3 is CASSLGQAAGFQYF. In DNA, the CDR3 is TGTGCCAGCAGCTTGGGACAGGCTGCGGGTTTCCAGTACTTC.

CDR3 coding DNA: TGTGCCAGCAGCTTATCACAGGGGAGGGACGAGCAGTACTTC. Translating it yields CASSLSQGRDEQYF. The V gene is TRBV7-2, the J gene TRBJ2-7; either TRBD1 or TRBD2 may fit D (7 bases each). V lost 2 bases and J lost 5, with 13 bases in between. CDR3 length: 14 residues. Germline V gene data show CDR1 as SGHTA and CDR2 as FQGNSA.